Presented here are 6 T cell receptor beta chains from one specimen sequenced in a study of shared clonotypes between healthy human individuals (dated by TCRdb to about 2020). The receptor library was made with the immunoSEQ multiplex PCR assay. Entries here come from immuneACCESS through TCRdb and include only in-frame sequences with V and J called. Some clones fail to appear in such tables; in the studies checked, an unresolved V gene covers under half of the shortfall, and the cause of the remainder is unknown. This sample has approximately 2.3 million clones in its table, and over 85% of those were observed once. The ten biggest clones cover under 0.45% of the sample. Sequencing input: naive CD4+ T cells from PBMCs. The label giving this sample's cell subset or site can be read as: CD45RA+ positively selected. These receptors were obtained from a man aged 18 to 30 in good health. Some clones in this sample may be carry-over from other donors' samples.

The rearrangement joins TRBV11-2 to TRBJ1-4; D is undetermined. V lost 5 bases and J lost 9, with 13 bases in between. Germline V gives CDR1 SGHAT, CDR2 FQNNGV. The CDR3 contains 13 residues. The CDR3 protein is CASSASNRKKLFF. For the CDR3, the DNA is TGTGCCAGCAGCGCATCTAATAGGAAAAAACTGTTTTTT.

The chain employs TRBV28 and TRBJ2-6, with D possibly matching TRBD1 (5 bases). Trimming pared 7 bases from V and 0 bases from J, leaving 10 bases between. This CDR3 region has 15 residues. Germline V gene lookup returns CDR1 MDHEN and CDR2 SYDVKM. The DNA for the CDR3 is TGTGCCAGCATTAACGGACACTCTGGGGCCAACGTCCTGACTTTC. It is translated as CASINGHSGANVLTF. The variable domain in full, with the rest retrieved from reference TRBV28 and TRBJ2-6, is DVKVTQSSRYLVKRTGEKVFLECVQDMDHENMFWYRQDPGLGLRLIYFSYDVKMKEKGDIPEGYSVSREKKERFSLILESASTNQTSMYLCASINGHSGANVLTFGAGSRLTVL.

The chain combines TRBV29-1 with TRBJ1-5; D gene unclear. The CDR3 sequence is 14 residues long. Germline V gene sequence: CDR1 SQVTM, CDR2 ANQGSEA. The V gene lost 4 bases and the J gene lost 2 bases, with 12 bases spanning the gap. This CDR3 reads CSVASSGGNQPQHF. In DNA, the CDR3 is TGCAGCGTTGCTTCTTCGGGAGGCAATCAGCCCCAGCATTTT.

Remarks on this clone: The sample holds other DNA sequences that translate to the same CDR3. This sequence joins TRBV5-4 and TRBJ1-5; weak D call: TRBD1 (5 bases). CDR3 length: 12 amino acids. V gave up 3 bases and J gave up 6 bases, with 7 bases separating them. The germline CDR1 and CDR2 sequences are SGHNT and YYREEE (reference sequence). In nucleotides, the CDR3 is TGTGCCAGCAGCTCTCAGGGTCAGCCCCAGCATTTT. Translated, it gives CASSSQGQPQHF.

A word on this clone: Other DNA sequences in the same sample also yield this CDR3. J is TRBJ2-7 and V is TRBV6-1; 8 positions match TRBD1. The CDR3 is made up of 13 amino acids. Germline V gives CDR1 MNHNS, CDR2 SASEGT. The junction had 2 bases not matched to a gene; V was cut back by 4 bases and J by 3 bases. DNA for the CDR3: TGTGCCAGCAGTGCAGACAGGGGCTACGAGCAGTACTTC. Protein sequence: CASSADRGYEQYF.

CDR3 sequence: CASSSRTGGAQYF. In nucleotides, the CDR3 is TGTGCCAGCAGTTCGAGAACAGGGGGCGCACAGTACTTC. The chain employs TRBV6-5 and TRBJ2-7, with TRBD1 matching 9 bases. The germline gives CDR1 MNHEY, CDR2 SVGAGI. The CDR3 has 13 residues. The trim removed 4 bases at V and 10 bases at J, leaving 8 bases unmatched.